This T cell receptor (beta chain) was profiled in a study of control samples from healthy donors and cancer patients. Sequenced by immunoSEQ multiplex PCR; TCRdb stores in-frame clones only, minus some. The sample has about 120,000 clones; 80% to 90% are singletons. CDR1 is SEHNR, CDR2 FQNEAQ, per germline (reference sequence). The CDR3 runs to 16 residues. Trimming took 5 bases from V and 0 from J, leaving 11 bases between them. Specimen: PBMCs. V gene TRBV7-9 combines with J gene TRBJ1-6; no clear D gene. This sequence originates from a woman aged 50 to 65 with colorectal cancer. This chain's CDR3 is CASSDIASSYNSPLHF. As DNA, the CDR3 is TGTGCCAGCAGCGACATCGCGAGCTCCTATAATTCACCCCTCCACTTT.